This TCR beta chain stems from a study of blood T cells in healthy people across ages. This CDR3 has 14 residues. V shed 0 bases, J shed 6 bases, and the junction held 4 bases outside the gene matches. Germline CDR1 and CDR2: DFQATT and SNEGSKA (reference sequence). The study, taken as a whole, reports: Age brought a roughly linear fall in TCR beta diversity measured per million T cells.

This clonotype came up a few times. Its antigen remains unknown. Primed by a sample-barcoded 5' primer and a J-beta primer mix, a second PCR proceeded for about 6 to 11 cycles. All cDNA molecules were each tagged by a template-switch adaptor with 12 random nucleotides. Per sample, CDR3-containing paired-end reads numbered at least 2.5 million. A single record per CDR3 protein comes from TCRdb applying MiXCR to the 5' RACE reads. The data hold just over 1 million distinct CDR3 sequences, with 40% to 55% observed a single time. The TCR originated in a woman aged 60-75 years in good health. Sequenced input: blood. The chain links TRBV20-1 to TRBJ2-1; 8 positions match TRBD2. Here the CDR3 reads CSARDLAGFNEQFF. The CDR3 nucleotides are TGCAGTGCTAGAGATTTAGCGGGATTCAATGAGCAGTTCTTC.